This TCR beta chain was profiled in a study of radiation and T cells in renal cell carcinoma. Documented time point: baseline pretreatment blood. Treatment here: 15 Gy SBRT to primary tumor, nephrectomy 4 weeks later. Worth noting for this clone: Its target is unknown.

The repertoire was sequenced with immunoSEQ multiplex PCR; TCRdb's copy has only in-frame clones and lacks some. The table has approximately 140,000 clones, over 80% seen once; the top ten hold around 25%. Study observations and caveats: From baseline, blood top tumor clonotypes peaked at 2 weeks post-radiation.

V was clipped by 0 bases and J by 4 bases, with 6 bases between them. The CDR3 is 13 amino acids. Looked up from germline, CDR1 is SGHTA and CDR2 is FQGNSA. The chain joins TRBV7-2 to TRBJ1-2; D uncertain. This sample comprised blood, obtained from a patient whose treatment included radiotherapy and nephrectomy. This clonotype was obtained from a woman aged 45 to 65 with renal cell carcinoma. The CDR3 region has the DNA TGTGCCAGCAGCTTAGCAGGTGGCTATGGCTACACCTTC. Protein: CASSLAGGYGYTF.